Listed below are T cell receptor beta chains from one sample, sequenced in a study of blood T cells in healthy people across ages. TCRdb redid the calling of the 5' RACE reads with MiXCR, one entry per CDR3 protein. The sample includes 600,000 or so distinct CDR3 sequences, about 30% of them seen just once. The sample was blood. These receptors all come from a woman of 80 years or more in good health. Each CDR3 is given with its conserved first and last residue. A D gene is named only where the DNA matches it firmly. The size of a clone is reported for some rows only, either as once, few or many, or as a class for expanded clones.

V gene: TRBV7-2; J gene: TRBJ2-3; clone size: .; D gene: TRBD1; CDR3 DNA: TGTGCCAGCAGCTTAAGGGACAGGGCGCAGTATTTT; CDR3 protein: CASSLRDRAQYF
V gene: TRBV20-1; J gene: TRBJ2-4; clone size: .; D gene: TRBD2; CDR3 DNA: TGCAGTGCTAGGGCCTCAGCGGGGGCAGCCAAAAACATTCAGTACTTC; CDR3 protein: CSARASAGAAKNIQYF
V gene: TRBV27; J gene: TRBJ2-5; clone size: few; D gene: .; CDR3 DNA: TGTGCCAGCAGTTCTCTGACAAGGCAAGAGACCCAGTACTTC; CDR3 protein: CASSSLTRQETQYF
V gene: TRBV30; J gene: TRBJ2-7; clone size: .; D gene: .; CDR3 DNA: TGTGCCTGGAGTGGCGAAATGGGTCTCGAGCAGTACTTC; CDR3 protein: CAWSGEMGLEQYF
V gene: TRBV11-2; J gene: TRBJ2-3; clone size: .; D gene: TRBD2; CDR3 DNA: TGTGCCAGCGGCCCGGGGGGTACAGATACGCAGTATTTT; CDR3 protein: CASGPGGTDTQYF
V gene: TRBV20-1; J gene: TRBJ2-5; clone size: few; D gene: .; CDR3 DNA: TGCAGTGCTAGCCACAGCGGGTCGGAGACCCAGTACTTC; CDR3 protein: CSASHSGSETQYF
V gene: TRBV7-2; J gene: TRBJ2-2; clone size: .; D gene: .; CDR3 DNA: TGTGCCAGCAGCTTAGCGTTAGGAAATGCCGGGGAGCTGTTTTTT; CDR3 protein: CASSLALGNAGELFF
V gene: TRBV28; J gene: TRBJ1-2; clone size: .; D gene: TRBD1; CDR3 DNA: TGTGCCAGCAGTGGATACGGGACAGACTATGGCTACACCTTC; CDR3 protein: CASSGYGTDYGYTF
V gene: TRBV7-2; J gene: TRBJ1-2; clone size: once; D gene: TRBD1; CDR3 DNA: TGTGCCAGCAGCTTAGGCGGACAGGGGTCGATAGGGGGCTACACCTTC; CDR3 protein: CASSLGGQGSIGGYTF
V gene: TRBV21-1; J gene: TRBJ2-7; clone size: .; D gene: .; CDR3 DNA: TGTGCCAGCAGCAAAGGTGGTAGCGGGAGCGTCGGATTTCCCTACGAGCAGTACTTC; CDR3 protein: CASSKGGSGSVGFPYEQYF
V gene: TRBV7-9; J gene: TRBJ2-5; clone size: many; D gene: .; CDR3 DNA: TGTGCCAGCAGCTTAGGCGCGATAGAGACCCAGTACTTC; CDR3 protein: CASSLGAIETQYF
V gene: TRBV27; J gene: TRBJ1-2; clone size: many; D gene: .; CDR3 DNA: TGTGCCAGCAGTTTATCGCGCCCGACCTACGGCTACACCTTC; CDR3 protein: CASSLSRPTYGYTF
V gene: TRBV20-1; J gene: TRBJ1-1; clone size: few; D gene: .; CDR3 DNA: TGCAGTGCCCAAACGGGGGGGGGGAGCACTGAAGCTTTCTTT; CDR3 protein: CSAQTGGGSTEAFF
V gene: TRBV5-1; J gene: TRBJ1-2; clone size: many; D gene: TRBD1; CDR3 DNA: TGCGCCAGCAGCTCAGGGACAGGGGGCGGAGGGAATGGCTACACCTTC; CDR3 protein: CASSSGTGGGGNGYTF
V gene: TRBV25-1; J gene: TRBJ1-1; clone size: many; D gene: .; CDR3 DNA: TGTGCCAGCGTAATGGGGACTGAAGCTTTCTTT; CDR3 protein: CASVMGTEAFF
V gene: TRBV20-1; J gene: TRBJ2-7; clone size: few; D gene: .; CDR3 DNA: TGCAGTGCTAGAGGGGAGTTCTCCTACGAGCAGTACTTC; CDR3 protein: CSARGEFSYEQYF
V gene: TRBV6-6; J gene: TRBJ1-1; clone size: .; D gene: .; CDR3 DNA: TGTACCAGCAGTTACGATAGGAGGTCCGACACTGAAGCTTTCTTT; CDR3 protein: CTSSYDRRSDTEAFF
V gene: TRBV7-2; J gene: TRBJ1-2; clone size: .; D gene: TRBD1; CDR3 DNA: TGTGCCAGCAGCGGACAGGGGACCCTTTATGGCTACACCTTC; CDR3 protein: CASSGQGTLYGYTF
V gene: TRBV11-2; J gene: TRBJ1-1; clone size: few; D gene: .; CDR3 DNA: TGTGCCAGCAGCTTAGCGGGGGCCCCGAACACTGAAGCTTTCTTT; CDR3 protein: CASSLAGAPNTEAFF
V gene: TRBV5-1; J gene: TRBJ2-7; clone size: .; D gene: TRBD2; CDR3 DNA: TGCGCCAGTTCACTGAGCGGGAGGAACTACGAGCAGTACTTC; CDR3 protein: CASSLSGRNYEQYF
V gene: TRBV21-1; J gene: TRBJ2-7; clone size: .; D gene: .; CDR3 DNA: TGTGCCAGCAGCAAAGTCCCTGGGGACACCCGTCCGTTGTTCTACGAGCAGTACTTC; CDR3 protein: CASSKVPGDTRPLFYEQYF
V gene: TRBV12-3/TRBV12-4; J gene: TRBJ2-7; clone size: many; D gene: TRBD2; CDR3 DNA: TGTGCCAGCAAGCAACGGGGGGGATCCTACGAGCAGTACTTC; CDR3 protein: CASKQRGGSYEQYF
V gene: TRBV27; J gene: TRBJ2-3; clone size: many; D gene: TRBD1; CDR3 DNA: TGTGCCAGCAGTGGGGCAGGGGGCTTTGAAGATACGCAGTATTTT; CDR3 protein: CASSGAGGFEDTQYF
V gene: TRBV7-9; J gene: TRBJ2-6; clone size: .; D gene: .; CDR3 DNA: TGTGCCAGCAGCTTAGACGACAGCTACTCTGGGGCCAACGTCCTGACTTTC; CDR3 protein: CASSLDDSYSGANVLTF
V gene: TRBV20-1; J gene: TRBJ1-1; clone size: .; D gene: .; CDR3 DNA: TGCAGTGTCGAATCGGGGGGAAGGGCAGCTTTCTTT; CDR3 protein: CSVESGGRAAFF
V gene: TRBV2; J gene: TRBJ1-2; clone size: many; D gene: TRBD1; CDR3 DNA: TGTGCCAGTAACAGGGGGTTCTATGGCTACACCTTC; CDR3 protein: CASNRGFYGYTF
V gene: TRBV4-1; J gene: TRBJ2-7; clone size: .; D gene: TRBD2; CDR3 DNA: TGCGCCAGCAGCCAAGGAAGCGGGGGAACCTACGAGCAGTACTTC; CDR3 protein: CASSQGSGGTYEQYF
V gene: TRBV7-2; J gene: TRBJ2-7; clone size: once; D gene: .; CDR3 DNA: TGTGTCAGCAGCTTAGATGCACCCTACGAGCAGTACTTC; CDR3 protein: CVSSLDAPYEQYF
V gene: TRBV10-2; J gene: TRBJ1-1; clone size: many; D gene: .; CDR3 DNA: TGCGCCAGCAGTGAGAGGGGAGTCGCTGAAGCTTTCTTT; CDR3 protein: CASSERGVAEAFF
V gene: TRBV5-1; J gene: TRBJ1-3; clone size: .; D gene: .; CDR3 DNA: TGCGCCAGCAGCTTGGCAGCAGGGGGAAACACCATATATTTT; CDR3 protein: CASSLAAGGNTIYF
V gene: TRBV5-1; J gene: TRBJ2-1; clone size: .; D gene: .; CDR3 DNA: TGCGCCAGCAGCTTGGTTGTGGGGGCCTACAATGAGCAGTTCTTC; CDR3 protein: CASSLVVGAYNEQFF
V gene: TRBV20-1; J gene: TRBJ1-5; clone size: .; D gene: .; CDR3 DNA: TGCAATTTTATCGGACGGATCAATCAGCCCCAGCATTTT; CDR3 protein: CNFIGRINQPQHF
V gene: TRBV20-1; J gene: TRBJ1-5; clone size: many; D gene: .; CDR3 DNA: TGCAGTGCCTTTCCTCCGGGTCCATCGGGCAATCAGCCCCAGCATTTT; CDR3 protein: CSAFPPGPSGNQPQHF
V gene: TRBV4-3; J gene: TRBJ2-3; clone size: many; D gene: .; CDR3 DNA: TGCGCCAGCAGCCAGAAGATGGATCTCACTAGCACAGATACGCAGTATTTT; CDR3 protein: CASSQKMDLTSTDTQYF
V gene: TRBV5-1; J gene: TRBJ1-2; clone size: .; D gene: .; CDR3 DNA: TGCGCCAGCAGCTCCGGAGGGGAGAATGGCTACACCTTC; CDR3 protein: CASSSGGENGYTF